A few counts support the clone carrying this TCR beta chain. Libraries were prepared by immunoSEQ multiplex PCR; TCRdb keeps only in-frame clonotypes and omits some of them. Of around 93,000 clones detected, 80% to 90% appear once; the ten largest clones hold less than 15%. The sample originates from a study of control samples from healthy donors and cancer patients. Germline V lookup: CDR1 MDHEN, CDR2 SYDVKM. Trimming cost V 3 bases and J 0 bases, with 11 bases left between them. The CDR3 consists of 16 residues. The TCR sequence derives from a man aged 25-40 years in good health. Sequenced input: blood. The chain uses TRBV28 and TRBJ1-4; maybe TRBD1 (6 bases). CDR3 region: CASSFRGAATNEKLFF. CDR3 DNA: TGTGCCAGCAGTTTCCGGGGGGCTGCAACTAATGAAAAACTGTTTTTT.